These 16 T cell receptor beta chains came from one sample sequenced in a study of identical twins. TCRdb itself ran the 5' RACE reads through MiXCR, one entry per CDR3 protein. This table holds around 340,000 distinct CDR3 sequences, 7% to 9.5% found once. Sample: naive T cells sorted from blood. These receptor sequences come from a woman aged 45 to 65 in good health.

Many counts were recorded for this clonotype. The rearrangement joins TRBV20-1 to TRBJ2-3, with D unclear. The CDR3 contains 11 residues. Germline CDR1 is DFQATT and CDR2 is SNEGSKA (reference sequence). Trimming stripped 6 bases from V and 0 bases from J, with 4 bases between. The CDR3 nucleotides read TGCAGTGCCTCTAGCACAGATACGCAGTATTTT. Translated: CSASSTDTQYF.

This clonotype has a handful of counts. The chain combines TRBV6-4 with TRBJ2-2; D perhaps matches TRBD2 (5 bases). V was trimmed by 3 bases and J by 2 bases, leaving 7 bases between them. Germline lookup yields CDR1 MRHNA and CDR2 SNTAGT. This CDR3 comprises 14 residues. The DNA for the CDR3 is TGTGCCAGCAGTGAAGACTACAACACCGGGGAGCTGTTTTTT. This encodes CASSEDYNTGELFF.

This clonotype showed up just a few times. The chain employs TRBV3-1 and TRBJ2-1, with 9 positions matching TRBD1. Germline-derived CDR1 and CDR2 are LGHDT and YNNKEL (reference sequence). Losses at the gene ends were 2 bases for V and 7 bases for J; bases not matched to a gene: 9. The CDR3 extends over 16 amino acids. The CDR3 loop reads CASSQTGTGTRNEQFF. The CDR3 DNA sequence: TGTGCCAGCAGCCAAACTGGGACAGGGACTCGGAATGAGCAGTTCTTC.

J is TRBJ1-1 and V is TRBV12-3 or TRBV12-4; D not resolved. Deletions cut 4 bases from V and 6 bases from J, with 12 bases between. The CDR3 spans 13 residues. For the CDR3, the DNA is TGTGCCAGCAGTTCCACGTCGACACCTGAAGCTTTCTTT. It encodes CASSSTSTPEAFF.

This clonotype was observed a handful of times. The genes are TRBV5-1 and TRBJ2-1; maybe TRBD1 (6 bases). Germline assignment: CDR1 SGHRS and CDR2 YFSETQ. V lost 2 bases and J lost 0, with 12 bases in between. The CDR3 spans 16 residues. The CDR3 DNA reads TGCGCCAGCAGCTTTTCCCCAGGGGTCTCCTACAATGAGCAGTTCTTC. Its translation: CASSFSPGVSYNEQFF.

This clonotype was observed a handful of times. This rearrangement joins TRBV29-1 to TRBJ2-4; 8 positions match TRBD1. Germline-derived CDR1 and CDR2 are SQVTM and ANQGSEA. V trimming: 4 bases; J trimming: 1 base; junction bases outside the gene matches: 6. The CDR3 sequence is 15 residues long. This CDR3 reads CSVGTGGVAKNIQYF. The CDR3 DNA reads TGCAGCGTTGGAACAGGGGGAGTTGCCAAAAACATTCAGTACTTC. Looking up the rest from reference TRBV29-1 and TRBJ2-4 gives the full variable domain: SAVISQKPSRDICQRGTSLTIQCQVDSQVTMMFWYRQQPGQSLTLIATANQGSEATYESGFVIDKFPISRPNLTFSTLTVSNMSPEDSSIYLCSVGTGGVAKNIQYFGAGTRLSVL.

There are a few counts of this clonotype. The chain carries TRBV10-3 and TRBJ1-1, with 8 bases that match TRBD1. V gave up 3 bases and J gave up 1 base; unmatched junction bases: 7. Germline CDR1 and CDR2: ENHRY and SYGVKD. CDR3 length: 16 residues. CDR3 DNA sequence: TGTGCCATCAGTGAACCTTCAGGGGGCCGGAACACTGAAGCTTTCTTT. It specifies CAISEPSGGRNTEAFF.

This clonotype was detected only a few times. The chain recombines TRBV27 with TRBJ2-2; 7 bases agree with TRBD2. J gave up 4 bases and V 6 bases, and 8 bases lay outside the gene matches. Germline V gene lookup returns CDR1 MNHEY and CDR2 SMNVEV (reference sequence). CDR3 length: 15 residues. Here the CDR3 DNA reads TGTGCCAGCAGGACAGCGGGATGGGGCACCGGGGAGCTGTTTTTT. Translated: CASRTAGWGTGELFF.

The J gene is TRBJ2-5, the V gene TRBV3-1; D is ambiguous. V shed 1 base and J shed 5 bases, with 14 bases lying between them. The CDR3 length is 15 residues. CDR1 is LGHDT, CDR2 YNNKEL, per germline (reference sequence). CDR3: CASSQVVTLLETQYF. Here the CDR3 DNA reads TGTGCCAGCAGCCAAGTCGTAACATTGTTGGAGACCCAGTACTTC.

This clonotype was counted many times. The chain couples TRBV5-1 to TRBJ2-1; 8 bases line up with TRBD2. Germline CDR1 and CDR2: SGHRS and YFSETQ. The CDR3 has 19 residues. J gave up 0 bases and V 4 bases, and 15 bases lay outside the gene matches. The CDR3 DNA is TGCGCCAGCAGCAATACCCTTAGCGGGGTGAAGAGCTCCTACAATGAGCAGTTCTTC. Amino acids: CASSNTLSGVKSSYNEQFF. The full variable domain, in which reference TRBV5-1 and TRBJ2-1 provide the parts outside the CDR3, is KAGVTQTPRYLIKTRGQQVTLSCSPISGHRSVSWYQQTPGQGLQFLFEYFSETQRNKGNFPGRFSGRQFSNSRSEMNVSTLELGDSALYLCASSNTLSGVKSSYNEQFFGPGTRLTVL.

In the case of this clonotype: The junction and the germline gene differ at one end; a read error may be behind it. The chain employs TRBV2 and TRBJ1-2; the match to TRBD1 covers 9 bases. Germline CDR1 and CDR2: SNHLY and FYNNEI. The CDR3 spans 14 residues. Written as DNA, the CDR3 is TGTGCCAGCGACCGGGACAGGGTAGACTACGGCTACACCTTC. Encoded protein: CASDRDRVDYGYTF.

The chain uses TRBV5-1 and TRBJ1-1, with D perhaps matching TRBD1 (5 bases). CDR1 and CDR2 from the germline V gene are SGHRS and YFSETQ. Between the trimmed V and J ends, which lost 1 base and 1 base, there was a span of 14 bases. CDR3 length equals 16 residues. DNA of the CDR3: TGCGCCAGCAGCTTGAGGCCAGGGCTATCGAACACTGAAGCTTTCTTT. The encoded protein is CASSLRPGLSNTEAFF.

This rearrangement joins TRBV5-1 to TRBJ2-2; 8 bases map to TRBD2. Germline loops: CDR1 SGHRS, CDR2 YFSETQ. The CDR3 extends over 16 amino acids. Trimming removed 2 bases from V and 9 bases from J; junction bases left unmatched: 12. CDR3 in amino acids: CASSLKGTGGDRELFF. The CDR3 bases are TGCGCCAGCAGCTTAAAGGGGACGGGAGGGGACCGGGAGCTGTTTTTT.

V is TRBV2 and J is TRBJ1-3; unclear D gene. The CDR3 has 14 residues. V lost 5 bases to trimming and J lost 0 bases, with 8 bases between them. CDR1 is SNHLY and CDR2 is FYNNEI in the germline V gene. CDR3 protein: CASSKGFSGNTIYF. CDR3 DNA sequence: TGTGCCAGCAGTAAAGGATTCTCTGGAAACACCATATATTTT.

This clonotype was found many times. V usage is TRBV5-1 and J usage is TRBJ1-5; TRBD1 aligns across 7 bases. This CDR3 comprises 13 residues. The V segment lost 4 bases and the J segment 7 bases; nucleotides outside the gene matches: 5. The germline V gene encodes CDR1 SGHRS and CDR2 YFSETQ. This chain's CDR3 is CASSRTGGQPQHF. The DNA of the CDR3 is TGCGCCAGCAGCCGGACAGGAGGACAGCCCCAGCATTTT. Full variable domain (rest looked up from reference TRBV5-1 and TRBJ1-5): KAGVTQTPRYLIKTRGQQVTLSCSPISGHRSVSWYQQTPGQGLQFLFEYFSETQRNKGNFPGRFSGRQFSNSRSEMNVSTLELGDSALYLCASSRTGGQPQHFGDGTRLSIL.

This clonotype has only a few counts. The chain links TRBV20-1 to TRBJ2-7; the D gene is possibly TRBD2 (6 bases). The CDR3 consists of 15 residues. V was cut by 3 bases and J by 2 bases, with 17 bases left in between. Per the germline V gene, CDR1 is DFQATT and CDR2 is SNEGSKA (reference sequence). CDR3 amino acids: CSASDGTSFPYEQYF. In DNA, the CDR3 is TGCAGTGCTAGCGACGGGACTTCCTTTCCCTACGAGCAGTACTTC.